The source of this T cell receptor beta chain is a study of CD8+ T cells in alopecia areata. Overall study: Tofacitinib administration to treated patients was oral, at 5 to 10 mg twice daily.

The V and J ends lost 3 bases and 4 bases, in that order; junction bases with no gene match: 12. CDR1 and CDR2 from the germline V gene are SGHVS and FNYEAQ. This CDR3 is 18 amino acids long. cDNA prepared by RNA extraction and subsequent reverse transcription served as the template for sequencing. Profiling relied on immunoSEQ multiplex PCR, and the TCRdb table lists in-frame clones only, not all of them. The sample has 55,000 to 75,000 clones; under 55% are singletons. The source was CD8+ T cells sorted from blood, collected at week 0. This TCR came from a human donor with alopecia areata. This sequence joins TRBV7-6 and TRBJ2-6, with TRBD1 matching over 7 bases. The CDR3 loop reads CASSLRGQDASGANVLTF. CDR3 sequence (DNA): TGTGCCAGCAGCTTGAGAGGACAGGATGCTTCCGGGGCCAACGTCCTGACTTTC.